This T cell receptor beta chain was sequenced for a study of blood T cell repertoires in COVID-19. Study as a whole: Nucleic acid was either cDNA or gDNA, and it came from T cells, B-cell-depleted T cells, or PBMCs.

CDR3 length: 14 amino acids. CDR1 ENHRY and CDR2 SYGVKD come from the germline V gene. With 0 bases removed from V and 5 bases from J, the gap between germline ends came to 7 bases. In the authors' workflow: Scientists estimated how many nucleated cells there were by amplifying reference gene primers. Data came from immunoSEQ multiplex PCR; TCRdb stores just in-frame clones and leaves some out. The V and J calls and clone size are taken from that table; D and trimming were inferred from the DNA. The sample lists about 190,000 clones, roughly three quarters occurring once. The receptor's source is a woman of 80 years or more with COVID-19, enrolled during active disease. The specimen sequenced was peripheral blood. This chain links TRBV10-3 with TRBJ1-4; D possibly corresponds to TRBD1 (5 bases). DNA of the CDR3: TGTGCCATCAGTGAGTCGACAGAAAATGAAAAACTGTTTTTT. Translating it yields CAISESTENEKLFF.